This TCR beta chain is from a study of cytomegalovirus exposure and HLA in healthy donors. Primers for the PCR totalled 60 Vbeta and 13 Jbeta. The protocol was immunoSEQ multiplex PCR, while the TCRdb copy is restricted to in-frame clones and leaves out a portion. In the table there are about 72,000 clones, around 82% of which are singletons. General study results and limits: A cluster of highly shared sequence variants was likely a sequencing artifact. CMV antigen specificity of a few CMV-associated chains was confirmed in vitro.

After removal of 7 bases from V and 3 bases from J, the junction contained 6 bases not matched to a gene. Germline V gene sequence: CDR1 WSHSY, CDR2 SAAADI. The CDR3 consists of 13 residues. Note on this clone: What it binds is not known.

This sequence joins TRBV10-2 and TRBJ2-7; 7 nucleotides agree with TRBD1. Input material: PBMCs. This TCR derives from a man aged 18 to 30 in good health and CMV-seronegative. The CDR3 bases are TGCGCCAGCATGGGACAGAACCTCTACGAGCAGTACTTC. This codes for CASMGQNLYEQYF.